This record concerns one TCR beta chain sequence. Its recognized antigen is unknown. There are no base qualities to consult, and no much larger clone falls within one base. The sample's time point label is to be understood as: baseline before first vaccination. Vaccinee samples were obtained from the UK trials COV001 and COV002, which included a single-blind randomized controlled phase 2/3 trial of AZD1222 (ChAdOx1 nCoV-19) in healthy adults. Trial participant PBMC samples were collected at day 0 and day 28 after the second dose for TCRbeta chain sequencing. The sample belongs to a study of T cell responses to AZD1222 COVID-19 vaccine (dated by TCRdb to the early 2020s). At the level of the whole study: AZD1222 recipients with second doses at about 4 weeks or about 12 weeks were pooled, because spike-specific TCR depth and breadth did not differ between schedules. TCR sequencing was performed for about 250 trial participants, of whom approximately 200 were given two doses of AZD1222 and some 25 were given two doses of MenACWY control vaccine. Enrollment into the trials was organized by age into subgroups of 18-55, 56-69 and 70-plus years, and those subgroups contained roughly 160, 29 and 62 TCR-sequenced participants, respectively.

What the research found in general, with its limitations: Conclusions about previously exposed vaccinees are limited because only six or seven AZD1222 recipients were SARS-CoV-2 seropositive at baseline. The vaccine-associated CD4 TCRs covered the entire spike protein, and the dominant responses fell in regions 160-218 and 743-854. Participants were mostly white British, with more females than males. The authors suggested clonal diversity may have been underestimated. Reportedly, close to half of the unique spike-specific TCRs recognized epitopes lying outside the regions that are mutated in the B.1.351 and B.1.1.7 variants. No day 14 peak-response samples were available, so repertoires were characterized only after the peak T cell response. Spike-specific TCR breadth and depth rose significantly after two AZD1222 doses compared with day 0 and with MenACWY recipients. In the small 56-69-year group, the increase in depth fell short of significance, most likely because of low power.

The CDR3 regions of human TCRbeta chains were analyzed by immunosequencing. The source study handled its data this way. TCRs in the repertoires were compared against a reference library of SARS-CoV-2-specific TCRs that had been generated with the MIRA antigen-specificity platform. Breadth was defined as the fraction of unique TCRs that were SARS-CoV-2-associated, and depth was defined as the fraction of total T cells that were SARS-CoV-2-associated. Each spike-specific TCR was assigned to its reactive spike region and to a CD4 or CD8 class using the MIRA data. Log10-transformed breadth and depth values were compared by one-way ANOVA with Sidak's multiple comparisons tests. TCRdb obtained this table from immuneACCESS and retained in-frame rearrangements with V and J assigned. These tables miss some clones; where compared with another copy, unresolved V genes account for less than half of the shortfall, and the remainder is unexplained. V, J and clone size reflect that table, while D and trimming were determined from the DNA. The sample data list more than 80,000 clones, and roughly nine tenths of these were observed just once. Around 5.1% of the sample lies in the top ten.

The CDR3 contains 17 residues, cysteine and phenylalanine counted. The read is trimmed to its CDR3 DNA, 51 bases read in frame from base 1. The CDR1 and CDR2 encoded by the germline V gene (reference sequence) are LGHDT and YNNKEL. Here V drops 2 bases and J drops 1 base, and the junction holds 7 bases not matched to any gene. This clonotype was sampled from an adult in good health. The input for sequencing was peripheral blood, taken on day 0 of AZD1222 vaccination. The chain is assembled from TRBV3-1 (or the pseudogene TRBV3-2) and TRBJ2-5, and 10 junctional nucleotides match TRBD2. The nucleotide sequence reads TGTGCCAGCAGCCAATATAGGACTAGCGGTATCCAAGAGACCCAGTACTTC. Its protein reads: CASSQYRTSGIQETQYF.